The T cell receptor beta chain under discussion was sequenced for a study of blood T cell repertoires in COVID-19. Original methodology: Reference gene primer amplification gave nucleated cell count estimates. Data came from immunoSEQ multiplex PCR; TCRdb stores just in-frame clones and leaves some out. Clone size and V and J calls were adopted from that table, with D and trimming inferred from the DNA. The sample holds about 400,000 clones; roughly 86% are singletons and the top ten take 2.5% to 3.5%. Deletions cut 7 bases from V and 1 base from J, with 14 bases between. Germline V gene lookup returns CDR1 SGDLS and CDR2 YYNGEE. The CDR3 runs to 14 residues. This clone was seen more than once but under ten times.

The chain has TRBV9 and TRBJ1-1, with D hard to call. The sample comprised peripheral blood. The source is a human donor in a cohort sampled during active COVID-19. CDR3: CASGRRDGNTEAFF. Written as DNA, the CDR3 is TGTGCCAGCGGCAGGAGGGATGGGAACACTGAAGCTTTCTTT.